These 20 T cell receptor beta chains came from one sample sequenced in a study of blood T cell repertoires in COVID-19. Data came from immunoSEQ multiplex PCR; TCRdb stores just in-frame clones and leaves some out. The sample yields 95,000 to 120,000 clones, 85% to 90% seen once. Sequenced sample: peripheral blood. These receptors all stem from a woman aged 50 to 60 with acute or convalescent COVID-19.

This chain uses TRBV11-2 with TRBJ2-7, with TRBD2 matching 10 bases. The ends lost 0 bases at V and 4 bases at J; junction bases unmatched: 3. This CDR3 is built from 15 residues. The germline V gene has CDR1 SGHAT and CDR2 FQNNGV. The CDR3: CASSLEASGSYEQYF. CDR3 DNA sequence: TGTGCCAGCAGCTTAGAAGCTAGCGGGAGTTACGAGCAGTACTTC.

V usage is TRBV11-2 and J usage is TRBJ2-7; 7 nucleotides agree with TRBD1. The V gene end was trimmed by 6 bases and the J gene end by 7 bases; junction bases not matched to a gene: 9. The germline V gene encodes CDR1 SGHAT and CDR2 FQNNGV. CDR3 length equals 13 residues. The CDR3 DNA reads as TGTGCCAGCAGGATGACAGGGTCGGAAGAGCAGTACTTC. It codes for CASRMTGSEEQYF.

The DNA of the CDR3 is TGTGCCAGCAGCTTGGGACAGGGGATCGGGACCCAGTACTTC. Translation gives CASSLGQGIGTQYF. J is TRBJ2-5 and V is TRBV7-2; 10 bases agree with TRBD1. The CDR3 has 14 residues. The germline CDR1 and CDR2 sequences are SGHTA and FQGNSA. V gave up 3 bases and J gave up 7 bases; unmatched junction bases: 5.

A single count supports this clone. The rearrangement uses TRBV6-5 and TRBJ1-2; D is uncertain. Trimming pared 9 bases from V and 6 bases from J, leaving 17 bases between. This CDR3 spans 13 amino acids. In germline, CDR1 is MNHEY, CDR2 SVGAGI. CDR3 DNA sequence: TGTGCCAGTAGTCCTACGAGGTACGATGGCTACACCTTC. This codes for CASSPTRYDGYTF.

The chain links TRBV10-3 to TRBJ2-2, with 8 positions matching TRBD2. Per the germline V gene, CDR1 is ENHRY and CDR2 is SYGVKD. CDR3 length: 17 amino acids. Trimming at V came to 0 bases and at J to 2 bases, leaving 5 bases not matched to a gene. CDR3 region: CAISESKLAANTGELFF. The CDR3 DNA sequence: TGTGCCATCAGTGAGTCGAAACTAGCGGCTAACACCGGGGAGCTGTTTTTT.

Concerning this clone itself: This CDR3 is also generated by other DNA sequences in the sample. The V gene is TRBV19, the J gene TRBJ1-5; D unresolved. Trimming stripped 7 bases from V and 4 bases from J, with 11 bases between. CDR1 is LNHDA and CDR2 is SQIVND in the germline V gene (reference sequence). CDR3 size: 13 residues. The CDR3 loop reads CASTTTGNQPQHF. The CDR3 bases are TGTGCCAGTACCACGACGGGTAATCAGCCCCAGCATTTT.

The chain is built from TRBV5-6 and TRBJ1-5, with 7 bases lining up with TRBD1. With V trimmed by 2 bases and J by 5 bases, 4 bases remained unmatched. This CDR3 comprises 14 residues. In germline, CDR1 is SGHDT, CDR2 YYEEEE. The CDR3 bases are TGTGCCAGCAGCTTACGGGACAGCGATCAGCCCCAGCATTTT. Its translation: CASSLRDSDQPQHF.

The J gene is TRBJ2-3, the V gene TRBV13; D might be TRBD2 (5 bases). The CDR3 is made up of 15 amino acids. V lost 5 bases, J lost 1 base, and 13 bases lay in between. Germline V CDR1 and CDR2: PRHDT, FYEKMQ (reference sequence). The CDR3 is CASSLYTEGTDTQYF. In DNA form, the CDR3 reads TGTGCCAGCAGCCTTTACACGGAGGGCACAGATACGCAGTATTTT.

The rearrangement uses TRBV6-1 and TRBJ1-2; TRBD1 is a possible D gene (5 bases). The CDR3 is 13 residues long. Germline CDR1 is MNHNS and CDR2 is SASEGT. Trimming removed 2 bases from V and 8 bases from J, with 12 bases in between. This CDR3 is CASSERGLVGYTF. CDR3 DNA sequence: TGTGCCAGCAGTGAACGGGGGTTGGTGGGCTACACCTTC.

The J gene is TRBJ2-6, the V gene TRBV18, with D perhaps TRBD2 (7 bases). The CDR3 loop spans 17 amino acids. Trimming removed 0 bases from V and 2 bases from J, with 11 bases in between. Germline V gives CDR1 KGHSH, CDR2 LQKENI. CDR3 DNA: TGTGCCAGCTCACCACCACGGGGGGCGACTGGGGCCAACGTCCTGACTTTC. Translated, it gives CASSPPRGATGANVLTF. Based on the CDR3 plus reference TRBV18 and TRBJ2-6, the full variable domain is NAGVMQNPRHLVRRRGQEARLRCSPMKGHSHVYWYRQLPEEGLKFMVYLQKENIIDESGMPKERFSAEFPKEGPSILRIQQVVRGDSAAYFCASSPPRGATGANVLTFGAGSRLTVL.

The CDR3 protein is CASSFGTGVDEQFF. The CDR3, as DNA: TGTGCCAGCAGCTTCGGGACAGGGGTCGATGAGCAGTTCTTC. The rearrangement joins TRBV7-9 to TRBJ2-1; 10 bases agree with TRBD1. Germline-derived CDR1 and CDR2 are SEHNR and FQNEAQ (reference sequence). This CDR3 is 14 amino acids long. Unmatched junction bases numbered 4, after V lost 3 bases and J lost 8 bases. The full variable domain, in which reference TRBV7-9 and TRBJ2-1 provide the parts outside the CDR3, is DTGVSQNPRHKITKRGQNVTFRCDPISEHNRLYWYRQTLGQGPEFLTYFQNEAQLEKSRLLSDRFSAERPKGSFSTLEIQRTEQGDSAMYLCASSFGTGVDEQFFGPGTRLTVL.

This chain uses TRBV4-3 with TRBJ2-1, with 8 bases identical to TRBD2. In germline, CDR1 is LGHNA, CDR2 YSLEER. The CDR3 totals 15 residues. Losses at the gene ends were 0 bases for V and 6 bases for J; bases not matched to a gene: 4. In nucleotides, the CDR3 is TGCGCCAGCAGCCAAGAGAGCGGGAGTCGCAATGAGCAGTTCTTC. This sequence encodes CASSQESGSRNEQFF.

This chain's CDR3 is CASSGAGMEQFF. The CDR3 nucleotides are TGTGCCAGCAGCGGCGCCGGGATGGAGCAGTTCTTC. The chain links TRBV13 to TRBJ2-1, with a weak D call TRBD2 (5 bases). Germline CDR1 is PRHDT and CDR2 is FYEKMQ (reference sequence). Trimming removed 5 bases from V and 10 bases from J, with 12 bases in between. The CDR3 spans 12 residues.

The J gene is TRBJ1-3, the V gene TRBV6-6, with 10 bases aligning to TRBD1. Germline V gives CDR1 MNHNY, CDR2 SVGAGI (reference sequence). J lost 0 bases, V lost 6 bases, and 14 bases had no gene match. This CDR3 comprises 19 residues. CDR3: CASSWRGQGSAFSGNTIYF. For the CDR3, the DNA is TGTGCCAGCAGCTGGCGGGGACAGGGGTCTGCCTTCTCTGGAAACACCATATATTTT.

The chain joins TRBV7-8 to TRBJ1-6; the match to TRBD1 covers 7 bases. Unmatched junction bases numbered 7, after V lost 2 bases and J lost 6 bases. There are 16 residues in the CDR3. Germline V gene lookup returns CDR1 SGHVS and CDR2 FQNEAQ. Here the CDR3 DNA reads TGTGCCAGCAGCTTACCGCCAGGGGGGACTAATTCACCCCTCCACTTT. This gives the protein CASSLPPGGTNSPLHF.

V usage is TRBV5-4 and J usage is TRBJ2-3; 8 bases match TRBD2. The V gene end was trimmed by 2 bases and the J gene end by 6 bases; junction bases not matched to a gene: 2. The CDR3 is 13 residues long. Germline V lookup: CDR1 SGHNT, CDR2 YYREEE (reference sequence). The CDR3: CASSLRTSDTQYF. CDR3 DNA sequence: TGTGCCAGCAGCTTAAGGACTAGCGATACGCAGTATTTT.

The gene calls are TRBV3-1 (or the pseudogene TRBV3-2) and TRBJ1-1; the match to TRBD1 covers 10 bases. From germline, CDR1 is LGHDT and CDR2 YNNKEL (reference sequence). This CDR3 has 14 residues. The ends lost 5 bases at V and 6 bases at J; junction bases unmatched: 6. CDR3 loop: CASSGQGGGAEAFF. DNA of the CDR3: TGTGCCAGCAGCGGACAGGGGGGTGGAGCTGAAGCTTTCTTT.

This clone appeared a few times. For the CDR3, the DNA is TGCAGCGTTGAAGAGGCCAGGGCAATCTCCTACAATGAGCAGTTCTTC. It yields the protein CSVEEARAISYNEQFF. The chain joins TRBV29-1 to TRBJ2-1; tentatively, D is TRBD1 (5 bases). V was pared by 0 bases and J by 0 bases, with 12 bases between. CDR1 SQVTM and CDR2 ANQGSEA come from the germline V gene. The CDR3 spans 16 residues.

This chain links TRBV6-6 with TRBJ1-2, with D uncertain. Trimming removed 7 bases from V and 1 base from J, with 16 bases in between. Per germline, CDR1 MNHNY and CDR2 SVGAGI (reference sequence). The CDR3 is made up of 15 amino acids. The CDR3 loop reads CASNPLMSGNYGYTF. The CDR3, as DNA: TGTGCCAGCAACCCCCTCATGAGTGGTAACTATGGCTACACCTTC.

The chain carries TRBV19 and TRBJ1-5; 8 bases map to TRBD1. Unmatched junction bases numbered 2, after V lost 4 bases and J lost 3 bases. Germline-derived CDR1 and CDR2 are LNHDA and SQIVND (reference sequence). The CDR3 consists of 14 residues. CDR3 nucleotide sequence: TGTGCCAGTAGTAGGACAGGGATCAATCAGCCCCAGCATTTT. Translating it yields CASSRTGINQPQHF.